A selection of T cell receptor beta chains follows, all from one sample in a study of blood T cell repertoires in COVID-19. Assay used: immunoSEQ multiplex PCR; TCRdb lists only in-frame clones, some missing. Among about 260,000 clones listed, about 89% were seen once. Sequencing was carried out using peripheral blood. Source of these receptors: a woman between 40 and 50 years old who had recovered from COVID-19. The CDR3 runs from the conserved cysteine through the conserved F or W. D genes are given only for firm matches. Rows may omit the clone size; those that give it use once, few, many or a size class.

TRBV7-8,NA,NA,14,TRBJ2-2,TGTGCCAGCAGATTGGGGGGAAGCACCGGGGAGCTGTTTTTT,CASRLGGSTGELFF
TRBV3-1/TRBV3-2,NA,NA,16,TRBJ1-1,TGTGCCAGCAGCCAAGGGACGACAGCGTTGAACACTGAAGCTTTCTTT,CASSQGTTALNTEAFF
TRBV3-1/TRBV3-2,NA,NA,16,TRBJ1-5,TGTGCCAGCAGCCAAGTCGAGGGTGGTGGCAATCAGCCCCAGCATTTT,CASSQVEGGGNQPQHF
TRBV18,NA,TRBD2,14,TRBJ2-1,TGTGCCAGCTCGCTAGCGGGGGGGAGCAATGAGCAGTTCTTC,CASSLAGGSNEQFF
TRBV3-1/TRBV3-2,NA,NA,13,TRBJ2-2,TGTGCCAGCAGCCCCGGAGGAACCGGGGAGCTGTTTTTT,CASSPGGTGELFF
TRBV24-1,NA,NA,14,TRBJ1-5,TGTGCCACCAGTGATCGACAGGTCAATCAGCCCCAGCATTTT,CATSDRQVNQPQHF
TRBV9,NA,NA,15,TRBJ2-6,TGTGCCAGCAGCGTATGGGGGCCTGGGGCCAACGTCCTGACTTTC,CASSVWGPGANVLTF
TRBV9,NA,NA,17,TRBJ2-2,TGTGCCAGCAGCGTAGTACGCGGGGTCCCGGGGACCGGGGAGCTGTTTTTT,CASSVVRGVPGTGELFF
TRBV9,NA,TRBD2,14,TRBJ2-7,TGTGCCAGCAGCGTAGGGTACCGGGAGGGACCGTACCACTTC,CASSVGYREGPYHF
TRBV11-2,NA,NA,10,TRBJ2-7,TGTGCCAGCAGTCTAAACGAGCAGTACTTC,CASSLNEQYF
TRBV27,NA,NA,14,TRBJ1-1,TGTGCCAGCAGTTTCAGGGGCGTGGGGACTGAAGCTTTCTTT,CASSFRGVGTEAFF
TRBV5-5,NA,TRBD1,18,TRBJ1-6,TGTGCCAGCAGCTCCCCCTCTGGGACAGCTGCAAGGAATTCACCCCTCCACTTT,CASSSPSGTAARNSPLHF
TRBV27,NA,NA,14,TRBJ2-5,TGTGCCAGCAGGTTGGCATCGTACCAAGAGACCCAGTACTTC,CASRLASYQETQYF
TRBV11-2,NA,NA,15,TRBJ2-3,TGTGCCAGCAGTTCCCCCGGGTCCCCAAGTCGGGCGCAGTATTTT,CASSSPGSPSRAQYF
TRBV9,NA,NA,15,TRBJ2-3,TGTGCCAGCAGCGCCTTCGTTGGGGAGGCAGATACGCAGTATTTT,CASSAFVGEADTQYF
TRBV19,once,TRBD1,14,TRBJ1-1,TGTGCCAGTAGTATAGGACAGGGGAACACTGAAGCTTTCTTT,CASSIGQGNTEAFF
TRBV4-1,NA,TRBD2,15,TRBJ2-3,TGCGCCAGCAGCCAGGGGGGGACCAGCACAGATACGCAGTATTTT,CASSQGGTSTDTQYF
TRBV7-2,NA,NA,13,TRBJ1-1,TGTGCCAGCAGCTTGAACTGGAACACTGAAGCTTTCTTT,CASSLNWNTEAFF
TRBV7-2,NA,NA,13,TRBJ2-3,TGTGCCAGCAGCTTAAGGGAGTACGATACGCAGTATTTT,CASSLREYDTQYF
TRBV6-6,NA,NA,16,TRBJ2-1,TGTGCCAGCACCCAAGACCCAGGGTATGGTGGGGATGAGCAGTTCTTC,CASTQDPGYGGDEQFF
TRBV14,NA,TRBD1,16,TRBJ2-2,TGTGCCAGCAGCCTACCCGGGACAGCTGCCACCGGGGAGCTGTTTTTT,CASSLPGTAATGELFF
TRBV5-4,few,NA,14,TRBJ2-1,TGTGCCAGCAGCTTGGGTATGGAGGGCAATGAGCAGTTCTTC,CASSLGMEGNEQFF
TRBV5-1,NA,TRBD2,16,TRBJ2-3,TGCGCCAGCAGCCTCGGTCTTGCGGGGGGCACAGATACGCAGTATTTT,CASSLGLAGGTDTQYF
TRBV28,NA,TRBD1,14,TRBJ2-1,TGTGCCAGCAGGCCGGGACAGGGAACCAATGAGCAGTTCTTC,CASRPGQGTNEQFF
TRBV4-1,NA,TRBD1,14,TRBJ2-1,TGCGCCAGCAGCCGGGACAGATCTGACAATGAGCAGTTCTTC,CASSRDRSDNEQFF
TRBV4-1,NA,TRBD1,15,TRBJ2-7,TGCGCCAGCAGCCAAGGGGACAGGGCCATGAGAGAGCAGTACTTC,CASSQGDRAMREQYF
TRBV25-1,NA,NA,15,TRBJ2-5,TGTGCCAGCAGTGAAGGTCGTAGAGCGGAAGAGACCCAGTACTTC,CASSEGRRAEETQYF
TRBV5-1,NA,NA,14,TRBJ1-1,TGCGCCAGCAGCTTGGACCCGGGGAACACTGAAGCTTTCTTT,CASSLDPGNTEAFF
TRBV7-9,NA,NA,16,TRBJ2-4,TGTGCCAGCAGAAGTAACAGGGATCTAGCCAAAAACATTCAGTACTTC,CASRSNRDLAKNIQYF
TRBV6-4,NA,NA,15,TRBJ1-2,TGTGCCAGCAGTGCCCACGGGGAACGTGGGGATGGCTACACCTTC,CASSAHGERGDGYTF
TRBV4-3,NA,TRBD1,14,TRBJ2-1,TGCGCCAGCAGCCAGGAGACAGGGGGCCATGAGCAGTTCTTC,CASSQETGGHEQFF
TRBV5-1,NA,TRBD1,16,TRBJ1-4,TGCGCCAGCACTACAGTGGACAGGGTCTATTATGAAAAACTGTTTTTT,CASTTVDRVYYEKLFF
TRBV2,once,NA,13,TRBJ1-1,TGTGCCAGCAGCCCGACAGGGAACACTGAAGCTTTCTTT,CASSPTGNTEAFF
TRBV9,once,NA,15,TRBJ1-3,TGTGCCAGCAGCGCCGAGGGGGGGTTTGGAAACACCATATATTTT,CASSAEGGFGNTIYF
TRBV12-3/TRBV12-4,NA,NA,11,TRBJ2-7,TGTGCCAGCAGTTCAACCTACGAGCAGTACTTC,CASSSTYEQYF
TRBV5-5,NA,NA,16,TRBJ1-1,TGTGCCAGCAGCCTTCGAGGAAGGGACATGAACACTGAAGCTTTCTTT,CASSLRGRDMNTEAFF
TRBV4-1,few,NA,14,TRBJ2-3,TGCGCCAGCAGCCAGAACTACCCTGGGGATACGCAGTATTTT,CASSQNYPGDTQYF
TRBV5-1,NA,NA,13,TRBJ2-5,TGCGCCAGCAGCTTCGACTATCAAGAGACCCAGTACTTC,CASSFDYQETQYF
TRBV4-1,NA,TRBD1,16,TRBJ1-1,TGCGCCAGCAGCCAAACCCCCGACAGGGTGCACACTGAAGCTTTCTTT,CASSQTPDRVHTEAFF
TRBV5-1,NA,TRBD2,15,TRBJ2-1,TGCGCCAGCAGTCCCCGCGGGGGGGTAGTTGGTGAGCAGTTCTTC,CASSPRGGVVGEQFF
TRBV18,NA,NA,14,TRBJ2-4,TGTGCCAGCTCACCATTGGCGGGGTCAGACATTCAGTACTTC,CASSPLAGSDIQYF
TRBV7-9,many,TRBD1,15,TRBJ1-2,TGTGCCAGCAGCTTAGAAGGGGGCTCGCCCTATGGCTACACCTTC,CASSLEGGSPYGYTF
TRBV5-6,NA,NA,15,TRBJ2-7,TGTGCCAGCAGCTGGAGGGGTCGACTCTCCTACGAGCAGTACTTC,CASSWRGRLSYEQYF
TRBV4-3,NA,NA,16,TRBJ1-1,TGCGCCAGCAGCCAAGATCTTGGCAGGCTGAACACTGAAGCTTTCTTT,CASSQDLGRLNTEAFF
TRBV20-1,once,NA,11,TRBJ2-4,TGCAGTGCTACCGCCCCGGGCATTCAGTACTTC,CSATAPGIQYF
TRBV19,once,NA,12,TRBJ2-3,TGTGCCAGCAGGGGGGTGACAGATACGCAGTATTTT,CASRGVTDTQYF
TRBV9,NA,NA,16,TRBJ1-2,TGTGCCAGCAGCGTAGTGTCGTCAGGGTCTAACTATGGCTACACCTTC,CASSVVSSGSNYGYTF
TRBV6-2/TRBV6-3,NA,NA,15,TRBJ2-7,TGTGCCAGCAGTTACCGGCTAGATATCGGGTACGAGCAGTACTTC,CASSYRLDIGYEQYF